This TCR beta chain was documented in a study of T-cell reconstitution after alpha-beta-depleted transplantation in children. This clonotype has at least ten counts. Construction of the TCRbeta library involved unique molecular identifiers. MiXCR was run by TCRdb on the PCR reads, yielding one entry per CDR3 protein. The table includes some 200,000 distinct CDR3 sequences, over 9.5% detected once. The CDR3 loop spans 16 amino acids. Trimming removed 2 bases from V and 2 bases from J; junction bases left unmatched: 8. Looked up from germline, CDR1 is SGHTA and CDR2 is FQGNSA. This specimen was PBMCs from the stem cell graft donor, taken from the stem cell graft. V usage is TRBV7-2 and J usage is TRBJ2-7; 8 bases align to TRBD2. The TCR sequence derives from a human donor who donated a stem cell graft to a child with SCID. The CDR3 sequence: CASSLSPTGGAYEQYF. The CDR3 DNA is TGTGCCAGCAGCTTATCCCCAACGGGGGGGGCCTACGAGCAGTACTTC.